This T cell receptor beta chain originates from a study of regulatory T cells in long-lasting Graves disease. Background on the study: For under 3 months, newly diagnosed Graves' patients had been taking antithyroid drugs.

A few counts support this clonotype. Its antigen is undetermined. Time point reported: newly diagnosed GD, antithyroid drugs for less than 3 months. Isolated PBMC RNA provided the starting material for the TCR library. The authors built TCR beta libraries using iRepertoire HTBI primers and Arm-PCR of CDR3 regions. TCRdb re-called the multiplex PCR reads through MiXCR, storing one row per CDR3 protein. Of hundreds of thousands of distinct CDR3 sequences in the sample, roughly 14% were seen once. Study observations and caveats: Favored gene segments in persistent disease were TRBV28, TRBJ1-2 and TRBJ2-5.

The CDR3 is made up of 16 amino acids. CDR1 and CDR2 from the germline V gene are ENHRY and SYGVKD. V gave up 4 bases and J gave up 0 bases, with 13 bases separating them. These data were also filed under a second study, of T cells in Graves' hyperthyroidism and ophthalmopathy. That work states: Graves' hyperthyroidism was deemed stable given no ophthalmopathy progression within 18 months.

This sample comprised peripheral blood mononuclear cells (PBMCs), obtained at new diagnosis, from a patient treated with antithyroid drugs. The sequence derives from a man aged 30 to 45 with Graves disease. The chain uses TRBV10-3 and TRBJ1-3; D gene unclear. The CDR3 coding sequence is TGTGCCATCAGTGGCGGGATTCAAAGCTCTGGAAACACCATATATTTT. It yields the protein CAISGGIQSSGNTIYF.